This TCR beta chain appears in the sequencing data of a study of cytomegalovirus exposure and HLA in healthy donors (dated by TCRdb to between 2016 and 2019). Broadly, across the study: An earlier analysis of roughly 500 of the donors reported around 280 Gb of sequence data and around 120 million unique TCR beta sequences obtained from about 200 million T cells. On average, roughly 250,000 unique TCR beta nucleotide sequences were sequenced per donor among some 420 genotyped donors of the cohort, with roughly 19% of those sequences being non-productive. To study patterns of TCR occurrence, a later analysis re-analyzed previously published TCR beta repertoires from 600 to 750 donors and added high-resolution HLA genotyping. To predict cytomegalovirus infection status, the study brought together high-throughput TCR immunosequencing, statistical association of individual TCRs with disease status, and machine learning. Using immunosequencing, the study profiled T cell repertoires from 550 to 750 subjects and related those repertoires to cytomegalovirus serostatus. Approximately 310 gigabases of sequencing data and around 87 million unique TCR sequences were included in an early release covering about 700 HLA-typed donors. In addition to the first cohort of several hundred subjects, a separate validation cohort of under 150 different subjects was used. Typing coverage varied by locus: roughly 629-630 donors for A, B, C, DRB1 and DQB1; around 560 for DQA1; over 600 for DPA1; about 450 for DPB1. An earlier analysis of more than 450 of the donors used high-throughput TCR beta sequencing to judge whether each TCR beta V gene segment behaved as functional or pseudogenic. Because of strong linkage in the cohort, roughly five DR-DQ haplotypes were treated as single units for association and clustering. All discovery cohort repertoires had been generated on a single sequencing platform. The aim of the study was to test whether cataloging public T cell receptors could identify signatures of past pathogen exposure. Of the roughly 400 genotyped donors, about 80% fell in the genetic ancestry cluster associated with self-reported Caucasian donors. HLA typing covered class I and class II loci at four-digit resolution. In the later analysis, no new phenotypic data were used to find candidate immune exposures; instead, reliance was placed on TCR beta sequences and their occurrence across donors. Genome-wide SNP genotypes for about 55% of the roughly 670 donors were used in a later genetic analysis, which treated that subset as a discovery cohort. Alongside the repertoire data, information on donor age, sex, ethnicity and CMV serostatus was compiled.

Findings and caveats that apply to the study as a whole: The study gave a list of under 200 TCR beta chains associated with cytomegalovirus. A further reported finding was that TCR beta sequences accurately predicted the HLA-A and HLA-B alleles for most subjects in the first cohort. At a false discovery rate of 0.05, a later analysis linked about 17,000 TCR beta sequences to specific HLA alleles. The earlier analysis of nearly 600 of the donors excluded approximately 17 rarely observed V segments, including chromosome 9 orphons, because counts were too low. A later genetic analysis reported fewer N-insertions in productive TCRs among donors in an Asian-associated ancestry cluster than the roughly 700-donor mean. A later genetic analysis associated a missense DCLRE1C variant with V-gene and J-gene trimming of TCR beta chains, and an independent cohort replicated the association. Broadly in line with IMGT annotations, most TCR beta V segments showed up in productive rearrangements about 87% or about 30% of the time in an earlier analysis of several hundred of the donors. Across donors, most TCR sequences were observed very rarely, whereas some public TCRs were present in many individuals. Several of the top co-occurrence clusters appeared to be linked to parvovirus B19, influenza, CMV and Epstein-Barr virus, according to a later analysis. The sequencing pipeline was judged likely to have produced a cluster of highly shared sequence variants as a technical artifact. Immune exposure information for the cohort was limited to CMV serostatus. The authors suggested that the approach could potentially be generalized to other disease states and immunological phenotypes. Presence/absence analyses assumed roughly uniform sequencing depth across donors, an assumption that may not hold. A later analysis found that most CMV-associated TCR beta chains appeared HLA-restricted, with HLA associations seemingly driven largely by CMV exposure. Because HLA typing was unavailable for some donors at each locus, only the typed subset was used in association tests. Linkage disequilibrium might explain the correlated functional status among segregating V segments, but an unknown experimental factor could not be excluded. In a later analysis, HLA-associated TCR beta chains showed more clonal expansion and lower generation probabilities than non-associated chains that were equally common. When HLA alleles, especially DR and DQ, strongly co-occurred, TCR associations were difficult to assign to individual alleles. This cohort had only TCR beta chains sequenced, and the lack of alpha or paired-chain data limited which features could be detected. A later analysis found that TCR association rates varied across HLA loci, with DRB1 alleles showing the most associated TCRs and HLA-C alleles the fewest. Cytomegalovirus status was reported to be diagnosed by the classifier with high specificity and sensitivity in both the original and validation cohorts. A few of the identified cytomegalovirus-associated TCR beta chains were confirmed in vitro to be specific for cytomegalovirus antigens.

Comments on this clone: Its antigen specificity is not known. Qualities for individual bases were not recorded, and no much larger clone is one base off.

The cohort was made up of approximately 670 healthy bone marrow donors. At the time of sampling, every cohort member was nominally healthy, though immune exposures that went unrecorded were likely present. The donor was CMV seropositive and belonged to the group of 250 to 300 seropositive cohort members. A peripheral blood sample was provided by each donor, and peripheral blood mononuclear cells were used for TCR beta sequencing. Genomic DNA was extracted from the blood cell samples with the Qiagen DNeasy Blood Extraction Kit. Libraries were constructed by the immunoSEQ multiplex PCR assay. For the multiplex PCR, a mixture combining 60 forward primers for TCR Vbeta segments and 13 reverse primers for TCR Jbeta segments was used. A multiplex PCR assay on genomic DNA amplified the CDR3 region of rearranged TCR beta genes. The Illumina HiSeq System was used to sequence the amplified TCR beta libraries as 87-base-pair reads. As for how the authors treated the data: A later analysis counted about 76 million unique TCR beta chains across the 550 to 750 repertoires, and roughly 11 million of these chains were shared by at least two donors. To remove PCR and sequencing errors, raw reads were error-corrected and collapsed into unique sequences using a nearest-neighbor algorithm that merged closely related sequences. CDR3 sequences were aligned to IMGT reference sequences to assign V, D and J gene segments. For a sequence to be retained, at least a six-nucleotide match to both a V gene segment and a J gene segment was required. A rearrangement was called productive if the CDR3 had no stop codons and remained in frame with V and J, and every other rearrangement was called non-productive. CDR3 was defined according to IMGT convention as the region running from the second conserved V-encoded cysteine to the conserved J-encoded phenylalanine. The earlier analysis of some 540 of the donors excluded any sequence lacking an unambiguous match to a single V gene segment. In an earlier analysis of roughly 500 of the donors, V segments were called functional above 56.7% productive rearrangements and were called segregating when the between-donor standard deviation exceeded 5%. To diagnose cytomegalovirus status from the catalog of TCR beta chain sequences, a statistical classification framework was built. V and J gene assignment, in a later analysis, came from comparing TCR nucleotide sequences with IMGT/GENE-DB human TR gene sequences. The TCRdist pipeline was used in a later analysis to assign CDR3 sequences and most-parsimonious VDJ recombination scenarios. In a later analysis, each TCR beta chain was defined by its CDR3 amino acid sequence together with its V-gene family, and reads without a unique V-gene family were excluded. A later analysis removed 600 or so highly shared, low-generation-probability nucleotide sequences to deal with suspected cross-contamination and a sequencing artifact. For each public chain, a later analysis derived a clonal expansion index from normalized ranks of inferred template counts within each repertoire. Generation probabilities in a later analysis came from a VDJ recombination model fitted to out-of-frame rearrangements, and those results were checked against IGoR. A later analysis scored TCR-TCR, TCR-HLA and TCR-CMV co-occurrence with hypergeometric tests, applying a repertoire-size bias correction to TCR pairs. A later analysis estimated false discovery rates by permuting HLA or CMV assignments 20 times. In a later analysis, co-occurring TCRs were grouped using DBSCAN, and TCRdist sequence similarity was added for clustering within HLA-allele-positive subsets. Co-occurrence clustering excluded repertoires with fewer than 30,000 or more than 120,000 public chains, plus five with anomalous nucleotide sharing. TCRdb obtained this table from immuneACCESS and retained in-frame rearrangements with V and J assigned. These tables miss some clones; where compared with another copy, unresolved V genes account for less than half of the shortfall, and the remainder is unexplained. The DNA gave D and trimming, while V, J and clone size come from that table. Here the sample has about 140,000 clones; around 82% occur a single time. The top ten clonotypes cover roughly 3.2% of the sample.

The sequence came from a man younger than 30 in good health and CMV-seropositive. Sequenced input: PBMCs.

Here the CDR3 is given as CASSPRDRGNYGYTF. The bases are TGTGCCAGCAGTCCCCGGGACAGGGGAAATTATGGCTACACCTTC. The rearranged chain carries TRBV27 and TRBJ1-2; 10 nucleotides in the junction match TRBD1. Reading from cysteine to phenylalanine, the CDR3 counts 15 amino acids. Solely the CDR3 DNA is kept, with 45 bases framed from the first base. V ends up 5 bases short and J 5 bases short, with an unmatched junction base count of 8. CDR1 and CDR2 (MNHEY, SMNVEV) derive from the germline V gene (reference sequence).